The sequence of this T cell receptor beta chain was determined in a study of long-term antiretroviral therapy in people with HIV. Sequencing relied on immunoSEQ assay v3.0, run at survey level. Clones were read by immunoSEQ multiplex PCR, and TCRdb kept only the in-frame ones, dropping some. The sample consists of more than 10,000 clones, about 88% of them appearing once. Germline lookup yields CDR1 SGHRS and CDR2 YFSETQ. The trim removed 5 bases at V and 3 bases at J, leaving 6 bases unmatched. The CDR3 contains 16 residues. The clonotype was recovered from a woman aged 40 to 50 with HIV. Specimen: unsorted PBMCs, collected 2.1 years after starting antiretroviral therapy. The rearrangement joins TRBV5-1 to TRBJ2-3; TRBD2 agrees at 13 bases. DNA of the CDR3: TGCGCCAGCAGGCCACTAGCGGGGGGGCCGACAGATACGCAGTATTTT. It specifies CASRPLAGGPTDTQYF.